This entry features one T cell receptor (beta chain) sequence. Because the CDR3's place on the DNA is in doubt, the DNA is left out and the CDR3 is given as listed by TCRdb. This sample stems from a study of low-dose radiotherapy and immunotherapy resistance in tumors. Study details: Each fraction for Cohort 1 was 0.5 Gy, given every 2 weeks, and the total came to 6.5 Gy. A dose of 300 mg of oral aspirin was taken by patients daily for four cycles from cycle 1 day 1.

The germline gives CDR1 DFQATT, CDR2 SNEGSKA (reference sequence). Both ends counted, the CDR3 spans 16 residues. Sample time point: before trial treatment. Donors were dosed with nivolumab and ipilimumab; they also received aspirin, low-dose cyclophosphamide and low-dose radiotherapy. First-strand cDNA used TRAV- and TRBV-specific primers, covering alpha and beta chains. PCR amplification of the TCRs was performed with Phusion for 20 to 25 PCR cycles, and it relied on a constant-region primer together with a V-primer adapter. A single record per CDR3 protein comes from TCRdb applying MiXCR to the reads. The sample gives 54,000 or so distinct CDR3 sequences, roughly 24% of which show up once; about 6% is in the top ten.

The chain employs TRBV20-1 and TRBJ2-2; TRBD2, the table's D call, was not compared with the DNA. Sequencing was performed on PBMCs, taken before treatment. The sequence derives from a male donor with prostate cancer. This chain's CDR3 is CSASSSVTTLGGAVFF.